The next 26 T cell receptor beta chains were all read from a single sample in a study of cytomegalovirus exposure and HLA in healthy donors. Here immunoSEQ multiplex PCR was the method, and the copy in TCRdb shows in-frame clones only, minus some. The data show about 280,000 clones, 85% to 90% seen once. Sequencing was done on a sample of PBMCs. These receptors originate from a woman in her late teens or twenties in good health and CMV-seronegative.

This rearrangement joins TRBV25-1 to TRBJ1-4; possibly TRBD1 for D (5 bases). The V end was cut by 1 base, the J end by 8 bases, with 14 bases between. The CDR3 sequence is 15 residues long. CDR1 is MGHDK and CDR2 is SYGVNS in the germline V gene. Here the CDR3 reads CASSELGGSYEKLFF. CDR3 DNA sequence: TGTGCCAGCAGTGAATTGGGGGGATCATACGAAAAACTGTTTTTT.

CDR3 DNA sequence: TGCGCCAGCACTTCGACTAGCCGCACAGATACGCAGTATTTT. Translated, it gives CASTSTSRTDTQYF. The genes are TRBV10-2 and TRBJ2-3; 7 nucleotides align to TRBD2. Germline V gene lookup returns CDR1 WSHSY and CDR2 SAAADI. The ends lost 7 bases at V and 1 base at J; junction bases unmatched: 5. The CDR3 is 14 amino acids.

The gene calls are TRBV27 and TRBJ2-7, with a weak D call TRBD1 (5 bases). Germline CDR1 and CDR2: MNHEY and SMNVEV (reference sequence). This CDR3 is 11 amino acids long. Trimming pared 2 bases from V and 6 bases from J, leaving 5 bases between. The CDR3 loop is CASSLGAEQYF. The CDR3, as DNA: TGTGCCAGCAGTTTAGGGGCCGAGCAGTACTTC.

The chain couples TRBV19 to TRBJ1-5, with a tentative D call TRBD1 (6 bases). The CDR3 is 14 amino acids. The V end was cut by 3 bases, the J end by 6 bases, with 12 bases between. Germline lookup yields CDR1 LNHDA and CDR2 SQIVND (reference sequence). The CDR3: CASSMAGASQPQHF. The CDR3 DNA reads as TGTGCCAGTAGTATGGCAGGGGCCAGTCAGCCCCAGCATTTT.

The CDR3 DNA follows: TGCGCCAGCAGCATTAGGACTAGCGGGAGCCAATCCTACGAGCAGTACTTC. Translation: CASSIRTSGSQSYEQYF. The chain joins TRBV5-1 to TRBJ2-7; 13 bases match TRBD2. Germline lookup yields CDR1 SGHRS and CDR2 YFSETQ. The junction had 8 bases not matched to a gene; V was cut back by 4 bases and J by 1 base. The CDR3 extends over 17 amino acids.

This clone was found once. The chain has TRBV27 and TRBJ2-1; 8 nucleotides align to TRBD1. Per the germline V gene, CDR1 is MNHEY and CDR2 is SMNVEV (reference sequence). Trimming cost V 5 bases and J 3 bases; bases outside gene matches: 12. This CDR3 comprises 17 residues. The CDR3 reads CASSPPRFGTGYNEQFF. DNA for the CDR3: TGTGCCAGCAGTCCCCCCCGTTTTGGGACAGGCTACAATGAGCAGTTCTTC.

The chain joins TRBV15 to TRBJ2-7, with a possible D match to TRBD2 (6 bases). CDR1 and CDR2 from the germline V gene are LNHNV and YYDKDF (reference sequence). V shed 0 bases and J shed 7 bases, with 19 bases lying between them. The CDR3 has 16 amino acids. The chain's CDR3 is CATSRERAGPTGEQYF. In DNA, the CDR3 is TGTGCCACCAGCAGAGAACGCGCGGGACCGACGGGAGAGCAGTACTTC.

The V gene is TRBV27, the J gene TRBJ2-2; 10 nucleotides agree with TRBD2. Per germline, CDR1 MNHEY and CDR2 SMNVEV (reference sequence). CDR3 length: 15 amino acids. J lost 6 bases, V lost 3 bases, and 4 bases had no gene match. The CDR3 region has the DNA TGTGCCAGCAGTTTTCAAGCGGGAGGGCCCGGGGAGCTGTTTTTT. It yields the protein CASSFQAGGPGELFF.

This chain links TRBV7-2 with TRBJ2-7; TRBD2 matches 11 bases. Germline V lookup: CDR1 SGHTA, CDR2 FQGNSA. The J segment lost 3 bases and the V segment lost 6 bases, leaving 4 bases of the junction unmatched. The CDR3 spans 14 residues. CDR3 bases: TGTGCCAGCAGACGGACTAGCGGGTTCTACGAGCAGTACTTC. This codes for CASRRTSGFYEQYF.

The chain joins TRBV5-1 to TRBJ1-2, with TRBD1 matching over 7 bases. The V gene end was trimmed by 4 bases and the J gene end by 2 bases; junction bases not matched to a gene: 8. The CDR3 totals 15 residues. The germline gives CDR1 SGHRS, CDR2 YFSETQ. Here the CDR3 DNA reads TGCGCCAGCAGCACCCTCGGGACAGCCAACTATGGCTACACCTTC. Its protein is CASSTLGTANYGYTF.

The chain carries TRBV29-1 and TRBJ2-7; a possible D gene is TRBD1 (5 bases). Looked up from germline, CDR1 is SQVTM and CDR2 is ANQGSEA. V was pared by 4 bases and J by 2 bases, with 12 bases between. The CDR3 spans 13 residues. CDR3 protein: CSVGSRGPYEQYF. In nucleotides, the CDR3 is TGCAGCGTTGGGTCTAGGGGTCCCTACGAGCAGTACTTC.

CDR3 sequence: CASSLGLAVSYNEQFF. For the CDR3, the DNA is TGTGCCAGCAGCTTAGGACTAGCGGTGTCCTACAATGAGCAGTTCTTC. This rearrangement joins TRBV7-2 to TRBJ2-1, with 9 bases that match TRBD2. The CDR3 consists of 16 residues. CDR1 SGHTA and CDR2 FQGNSA come from the germline V gene. Germline trimming cut 1 base from V and 1 base from J; bases unmatched to any gene: 2.

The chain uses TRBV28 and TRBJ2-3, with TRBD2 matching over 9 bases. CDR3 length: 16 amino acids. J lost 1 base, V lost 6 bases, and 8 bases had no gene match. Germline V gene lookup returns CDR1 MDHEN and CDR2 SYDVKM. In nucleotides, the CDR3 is TGTGCCAGCAGGAAGGCGGGAGGGCCGGGCACAGATACGCAGTATTTT. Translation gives CASRKAGGPGTDTQYF.

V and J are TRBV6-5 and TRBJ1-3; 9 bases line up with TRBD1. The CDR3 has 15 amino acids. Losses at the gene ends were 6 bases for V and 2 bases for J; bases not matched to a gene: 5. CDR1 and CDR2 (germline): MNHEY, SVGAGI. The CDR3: CASRRGQGTGNTIYF. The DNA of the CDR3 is TGTGCCAGCAGACGTGGACAGGGGACTGGAAACACCATATATTTT.

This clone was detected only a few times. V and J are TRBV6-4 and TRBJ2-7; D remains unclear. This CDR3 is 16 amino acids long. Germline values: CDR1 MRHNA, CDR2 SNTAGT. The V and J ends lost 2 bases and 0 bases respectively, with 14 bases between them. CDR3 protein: CASSDGEPLSSYEQYF. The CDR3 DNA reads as TGTGCCAGCAGTGACGGAGAACCCCTCAGCTCCTACGAGCAGTACTTC.

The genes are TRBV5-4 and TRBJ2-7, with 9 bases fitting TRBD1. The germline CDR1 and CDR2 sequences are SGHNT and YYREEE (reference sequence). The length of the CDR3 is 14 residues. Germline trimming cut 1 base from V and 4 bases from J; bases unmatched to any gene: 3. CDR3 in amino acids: CASSLRDRAYEQYF. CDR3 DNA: TGTGCCAGCAGCTTGCGGGACAGGGCGTACGAGCAGTACTTC.

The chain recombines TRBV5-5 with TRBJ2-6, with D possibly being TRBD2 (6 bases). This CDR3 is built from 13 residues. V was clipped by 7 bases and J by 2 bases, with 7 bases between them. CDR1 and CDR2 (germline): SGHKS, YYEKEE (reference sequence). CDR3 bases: TGTGCCAGCGGAGGGACTGGGGCCAACGTCCTGACTTTC. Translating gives CASGGTGANVLTF.

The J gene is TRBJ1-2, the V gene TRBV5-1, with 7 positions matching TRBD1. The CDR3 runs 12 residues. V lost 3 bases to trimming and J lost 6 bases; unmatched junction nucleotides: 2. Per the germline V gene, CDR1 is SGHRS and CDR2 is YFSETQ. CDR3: CASSWDRNGYTF. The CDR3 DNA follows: TGCGCCAGCAGCTGGGACAGAAATGGCTACACCTTC.

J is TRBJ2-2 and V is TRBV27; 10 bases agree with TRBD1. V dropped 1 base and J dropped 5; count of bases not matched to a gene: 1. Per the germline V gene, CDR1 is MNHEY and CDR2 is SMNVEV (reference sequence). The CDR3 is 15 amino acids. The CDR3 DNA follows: TGTGCCAGCAGTTTATGGACAGGGGGGACCGGGGAGCTGTTTTTT. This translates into CASSLWTGGTGELFF.

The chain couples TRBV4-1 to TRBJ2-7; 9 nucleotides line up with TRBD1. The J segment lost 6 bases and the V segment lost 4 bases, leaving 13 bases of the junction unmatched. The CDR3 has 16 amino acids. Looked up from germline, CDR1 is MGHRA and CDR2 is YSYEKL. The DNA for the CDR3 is TGCGCCAGCAGCCCTCCAGCGGGACAGGGCCCTTCCGAGCAGTACTTC. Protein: CASSPPAGQGPSEQYF.

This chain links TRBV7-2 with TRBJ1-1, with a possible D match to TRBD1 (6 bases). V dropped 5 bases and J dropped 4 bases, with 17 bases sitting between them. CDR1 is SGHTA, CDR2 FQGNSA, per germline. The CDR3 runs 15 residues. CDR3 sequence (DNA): TGTGCCAGCAGCCTTTCGACAGGAGATCCCACTGAAGCTTTCTTT. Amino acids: CASSLSTGDPTEAFF. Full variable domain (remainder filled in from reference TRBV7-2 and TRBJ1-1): GAGVSQSPSNKVTEKGKDVELRCDPISGHTALYWYRQSLGQGLEFLIYFQGNSAPDKSGLPSDRFSAERTGGSVSTLTIQRTQQEDSAVYLCASSLSTGDPTEAFFGQGTRLTVV.

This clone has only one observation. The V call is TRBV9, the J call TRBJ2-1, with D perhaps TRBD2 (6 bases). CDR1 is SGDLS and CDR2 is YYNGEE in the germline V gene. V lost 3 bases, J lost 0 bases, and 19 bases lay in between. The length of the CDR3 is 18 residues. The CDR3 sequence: CASSGIPSGTHSYNEQFF. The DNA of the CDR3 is TGTGCCAGCAGCGGAATACCTTCCGGGACTCACTCCTACAATGAGCAGTTCTTC.

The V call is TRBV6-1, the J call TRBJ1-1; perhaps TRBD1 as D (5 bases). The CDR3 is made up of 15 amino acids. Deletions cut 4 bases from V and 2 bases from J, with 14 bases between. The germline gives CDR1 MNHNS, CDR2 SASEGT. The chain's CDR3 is CASSASGPKNTEAFF. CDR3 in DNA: TGTGCCAGCAGTGCGTCAGGGCCGAAAAACACTGAAGCTTTCTTT.

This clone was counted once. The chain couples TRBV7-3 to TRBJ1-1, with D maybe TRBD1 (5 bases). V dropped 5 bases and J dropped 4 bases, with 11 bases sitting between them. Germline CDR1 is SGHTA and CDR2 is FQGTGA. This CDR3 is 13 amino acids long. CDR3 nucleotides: TGTGCCAGCAGCCTCGGGGGGTTCACTGAAGCTTTCTTT. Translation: CASSLGGFTEAFF.

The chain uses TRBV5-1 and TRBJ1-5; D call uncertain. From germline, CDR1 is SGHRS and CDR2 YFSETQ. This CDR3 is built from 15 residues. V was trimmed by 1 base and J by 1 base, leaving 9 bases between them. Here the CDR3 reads CASSLLGDSNQPQHF. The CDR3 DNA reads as TGCGCCAGCAGCTTGTTGGGCGACAGCAATCAGCCCCAGCATTTT. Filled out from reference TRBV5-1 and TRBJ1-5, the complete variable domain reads KAGVTQTPRYLIKTRGQQVTLSCSPISGHRSVSWYQQTPGQGLQFLFEYFSETQRNKGNFPGRFSGRQFSNSRSEMNVSTLELGDSALYLCASSLLGDSNQPQHFGDGTRLSIL.

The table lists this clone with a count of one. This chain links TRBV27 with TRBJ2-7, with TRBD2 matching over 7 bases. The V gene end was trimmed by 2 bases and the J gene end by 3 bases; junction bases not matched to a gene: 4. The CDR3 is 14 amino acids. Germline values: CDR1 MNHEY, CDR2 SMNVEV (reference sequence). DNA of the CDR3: TGTGCCAGCAGTTTACGGTCTAGCGGCTACGAGCAGTACTTC. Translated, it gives CASSLRSSGYEQYF.